The text below deals with one T cell receptor (beta chain). Authors' data handling: Amplified reference gene primers provided the basis for estimating nucleated cell counts. Sequencing was performed with immunoSEQ multiplex PCR; in TCRdb, only in-frame clones are kept and a portion is missing. D and trimming come from the DNA, and the V and J calls and clone size come from that table. The sample has about 130,000 clones, over 60% seen once. CDR1 and CDR2 (germline): LGHDT, YNNKEL (reference sequence). The ends were cut back, 4 bases at V and 0 bases at J, with 13 bases in the middle. The CDR3 covers 16 residues. The source of the sample is a study of blood T cell repertoires in COVID-19. Overall study: Samples came from the United States, Italy and Spain, spanning acute and convalescent COVID-19. PBMCs, B-cell-depleted T cells, or T cells were the source of the cDNA or gDNA that made up the material.

This chain connects TRBV3-1 (or the pseudogene TRBV3-2) to TRBJ2-1; D is uncertain. The sequence was obtained from a woman in her 70s with acute or convalescent COVID-19. The sample comprised peripheral blood. The CDR3 is CASSPIARFSYNEQFF. CDR3 bases: TGTGCCAGCAGCCCTATTGCTAGGTTCTCCTACAATGAGCAGTTCTTC.